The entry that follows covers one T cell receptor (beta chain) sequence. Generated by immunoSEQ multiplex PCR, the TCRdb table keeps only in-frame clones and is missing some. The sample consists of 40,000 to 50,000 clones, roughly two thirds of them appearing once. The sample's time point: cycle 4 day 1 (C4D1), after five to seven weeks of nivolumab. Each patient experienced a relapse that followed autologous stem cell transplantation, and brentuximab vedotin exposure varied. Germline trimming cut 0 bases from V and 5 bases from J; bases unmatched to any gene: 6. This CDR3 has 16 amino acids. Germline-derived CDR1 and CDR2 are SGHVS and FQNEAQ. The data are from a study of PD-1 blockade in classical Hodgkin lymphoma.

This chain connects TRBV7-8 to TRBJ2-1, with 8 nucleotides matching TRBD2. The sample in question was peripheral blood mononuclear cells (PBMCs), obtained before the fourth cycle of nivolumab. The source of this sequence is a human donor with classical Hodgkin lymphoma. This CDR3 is CASSLAVGGVHNEQFF. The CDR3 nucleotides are TGTGCCAGCAGCTTAGCGGTCGGGGGGGTACACAATGAGCAGTTCTTC.